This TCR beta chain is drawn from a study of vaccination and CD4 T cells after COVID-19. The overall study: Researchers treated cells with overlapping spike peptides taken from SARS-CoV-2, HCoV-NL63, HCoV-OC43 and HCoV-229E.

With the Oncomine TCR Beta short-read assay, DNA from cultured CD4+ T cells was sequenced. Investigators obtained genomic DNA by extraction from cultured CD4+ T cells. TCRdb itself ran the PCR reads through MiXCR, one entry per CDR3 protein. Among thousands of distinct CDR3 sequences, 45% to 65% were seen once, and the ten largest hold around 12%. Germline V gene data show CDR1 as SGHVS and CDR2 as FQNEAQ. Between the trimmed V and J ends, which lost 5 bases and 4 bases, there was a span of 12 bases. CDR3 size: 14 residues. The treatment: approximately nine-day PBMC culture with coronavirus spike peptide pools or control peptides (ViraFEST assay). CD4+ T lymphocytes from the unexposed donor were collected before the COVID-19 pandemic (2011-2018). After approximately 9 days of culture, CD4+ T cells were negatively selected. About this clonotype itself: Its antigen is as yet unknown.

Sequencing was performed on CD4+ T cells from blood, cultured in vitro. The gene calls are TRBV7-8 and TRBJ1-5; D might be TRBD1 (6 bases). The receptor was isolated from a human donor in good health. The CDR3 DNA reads TGTGCCAGCAGCGCCAGGACAGCAAATCAGCCCCAGCATTTT. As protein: CASSARTANQPQHF.